This section outlines one TCR beta chain sequence together with its context. This record comes from a study of blood T cell repertoires in COVID-19. Across the whole study: The origin of the acute and convalescent COVID-19 samples was the United States, Italy and Spain.

The repertoire was sequenced with immunoSEQ multiplex PCR; TCRdb's copy has only in-frame clones and lacks some. The sample has 210,000 or so clones, around nine tenths seen once; the top ten hold more than 10%. Participants, 18 to 89 years old, spanned 25 or so US areas. The recovered donors of Cohort 3 showed two negative PCRs, clearance, or symptom resolution. V lost 2 bases, J lost 4 bases, and 4 bases stayed unmatched. CDR3 length equals 14 residues. CDR1 and CDR2 from the germline V gene are SGHAT and FQNNGV. This TCR derives from a man aged 25-45 years who had recovered from COVID-19. V usage is TRBV11-2 and J usage is TRBJ2-5; 7 nucleotides align to TRBD1. The specimen was PBMCs or T cells enriched from blood (not recorded which). CDR3 in DNA: TGTGCCAGCAGCTTAAGGGGGCAGGGAGAGACCCAGTACTTC. Encoded protein: CASSLRGQGETQYF.